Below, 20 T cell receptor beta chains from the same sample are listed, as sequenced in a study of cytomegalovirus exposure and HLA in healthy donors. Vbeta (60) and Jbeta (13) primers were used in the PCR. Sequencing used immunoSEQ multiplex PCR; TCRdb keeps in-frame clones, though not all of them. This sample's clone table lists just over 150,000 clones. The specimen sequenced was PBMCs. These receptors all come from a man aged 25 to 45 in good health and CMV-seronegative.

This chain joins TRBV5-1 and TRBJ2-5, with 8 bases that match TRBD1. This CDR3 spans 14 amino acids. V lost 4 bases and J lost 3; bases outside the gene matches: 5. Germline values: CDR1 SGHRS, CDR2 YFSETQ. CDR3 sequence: CASSPGQVKETQYF. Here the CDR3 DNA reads TGCGCCAGCAGCCCGGGACAGGTTAAAGAGACCCAGTACTTC. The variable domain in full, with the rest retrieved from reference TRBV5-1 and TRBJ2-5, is KAGVTQTPRYLIKTRGQQVTLSCSPISGHRSVSWYQQTPGQGLQFLFEYFSETQRNKGNFPGRFSGRQFSNSRSEMNVSTLELGDSALYLCASSPGQVKETQYFGPGTRLLVL.

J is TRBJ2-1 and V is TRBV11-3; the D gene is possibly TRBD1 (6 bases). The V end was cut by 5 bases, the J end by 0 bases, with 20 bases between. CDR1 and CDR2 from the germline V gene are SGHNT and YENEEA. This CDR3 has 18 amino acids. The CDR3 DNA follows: TGTGCCAGCAGCCGACCGGGTGTGACAGGCCGCTCCTACAATGAGCAGTTCTTC. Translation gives CASSRPGVTGRSYNEQFF.

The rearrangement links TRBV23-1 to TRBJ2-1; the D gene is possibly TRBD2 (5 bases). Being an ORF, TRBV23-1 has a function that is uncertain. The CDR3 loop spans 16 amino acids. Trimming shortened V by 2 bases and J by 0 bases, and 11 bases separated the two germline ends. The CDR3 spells CASSQRSGSSYNEQFF. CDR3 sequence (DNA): TGCGCCAGCAGTCAACGGAGCGGTAGCTCCTACAATGAGCAGTTCTTC.

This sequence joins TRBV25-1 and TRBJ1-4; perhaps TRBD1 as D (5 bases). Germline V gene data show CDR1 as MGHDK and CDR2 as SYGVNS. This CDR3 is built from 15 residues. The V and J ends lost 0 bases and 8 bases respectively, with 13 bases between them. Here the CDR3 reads CASSEYRGHPEKLFF. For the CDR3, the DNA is TGTGCCAGCAGTGAATATAGGGGCCACCCGGAAAAACTGTTTTTT.

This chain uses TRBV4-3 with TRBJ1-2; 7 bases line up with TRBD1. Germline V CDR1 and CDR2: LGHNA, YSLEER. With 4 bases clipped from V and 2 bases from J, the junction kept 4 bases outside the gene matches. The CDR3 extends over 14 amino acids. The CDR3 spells CASSRDRENYGYTF. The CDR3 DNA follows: TGCGCCAGCAGCCGGGACAGAGAAAACTATGGCTACACCTTC.

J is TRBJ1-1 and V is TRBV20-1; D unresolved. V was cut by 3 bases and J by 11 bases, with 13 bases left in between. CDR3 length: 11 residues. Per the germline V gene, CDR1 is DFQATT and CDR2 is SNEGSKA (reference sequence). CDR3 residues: CSASRQVEAFF. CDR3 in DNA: TGCAGTGCTAGTCGGCAGGTCGAGGCTTTCTTT.

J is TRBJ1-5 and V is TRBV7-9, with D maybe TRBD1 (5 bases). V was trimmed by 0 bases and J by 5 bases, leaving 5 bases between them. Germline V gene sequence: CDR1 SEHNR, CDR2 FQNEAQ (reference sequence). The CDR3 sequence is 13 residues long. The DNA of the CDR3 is TGTGCCAGCAGCTTAGCAGGGGATCAGCCCCAGCATTTT. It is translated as CASSLAGDQPQHF.

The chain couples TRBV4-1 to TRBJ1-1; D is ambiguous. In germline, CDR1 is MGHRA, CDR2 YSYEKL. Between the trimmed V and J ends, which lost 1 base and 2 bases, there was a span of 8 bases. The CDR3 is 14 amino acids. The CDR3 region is CASSQGLQNTEAFF. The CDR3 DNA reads TGCGCCAGCAGCCAAGGACTGCAAAACACTGAAGCTTTCTTT.

CDR3 loop: CASSSQGRSTDTQYF. Written as DNA, the CDR3 is TGTGCCAGCAGTTCTCAGGGTAGATCCACAGATACGCAGTATTTT. J is TRBJ2-3 and V is TRBV6-5; D might be TRBD1 (5 bases). V lost 4 bases, J lost 2 bases, and 13 bases lay in between. The CDR3 is 15 amino acids. CDR1 and CDR2 (germline): MNHEY, SVGAGI.

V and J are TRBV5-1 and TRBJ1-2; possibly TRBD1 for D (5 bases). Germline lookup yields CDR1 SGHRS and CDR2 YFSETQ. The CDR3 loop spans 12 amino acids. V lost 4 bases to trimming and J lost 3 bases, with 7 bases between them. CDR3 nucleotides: TGCGCCAGCAGCCGGGGGGACTATGGCTACACCTTC. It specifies CASSRGDYGYTF.

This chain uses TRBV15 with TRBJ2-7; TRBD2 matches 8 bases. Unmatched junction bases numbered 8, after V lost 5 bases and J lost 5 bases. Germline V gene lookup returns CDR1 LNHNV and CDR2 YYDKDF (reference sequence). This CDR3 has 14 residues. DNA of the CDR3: TGTGCCACCAGCCGGTCGGGACTAGGCCACGAGCAGTACTTC. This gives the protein CATSRSGLGHEQYF.

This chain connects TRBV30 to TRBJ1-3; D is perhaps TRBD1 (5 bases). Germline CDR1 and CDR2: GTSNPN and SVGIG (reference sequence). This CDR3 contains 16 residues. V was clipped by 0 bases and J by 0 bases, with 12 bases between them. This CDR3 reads CAWSVRGRLSGNTIYF. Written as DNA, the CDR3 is TGTGCCTGGAGTGTAAGGGGCCGTCTCTCTGGAAACACCATATATTTT. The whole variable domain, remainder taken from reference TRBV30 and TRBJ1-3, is SQTIHQWPATLVQPVGSPLSLECTVEGTSNPNLYWYRQAAGRGLQLLFYSVGIGQISSEVPQNLSASRPQDRQFILSSKKLLLSDSGFYLCAWSVRGRLSGNTIYFGEGSWLTVV.

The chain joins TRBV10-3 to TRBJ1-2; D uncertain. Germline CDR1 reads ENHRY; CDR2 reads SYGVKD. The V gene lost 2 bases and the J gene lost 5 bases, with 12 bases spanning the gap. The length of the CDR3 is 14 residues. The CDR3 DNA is TGTGCCATCAGTGAGCTAGCAGGTGGATATGGCTACACCTTC. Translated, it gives CAISELAGGYGYTF.

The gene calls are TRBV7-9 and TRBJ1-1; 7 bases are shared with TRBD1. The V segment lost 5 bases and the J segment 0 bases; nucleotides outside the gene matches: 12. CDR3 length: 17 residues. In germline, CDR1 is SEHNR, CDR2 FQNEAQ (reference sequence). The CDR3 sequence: CASSPGQHRIVNTEAFF. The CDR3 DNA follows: TGTGCCAGCAGCCCGGGACAGCATAGGATTGTGAACACTGAAGCTTTCTTT.

The chain's CDR3 is CASSRWTGGTDTQYF. The CDR3 nucleotides read TGTGCCAGCAGTCGCTGGACAGGGGGCACAGATACGCAGTATTTT. The chain recombines TRBV6-5 with TRBJ2-3; the match to TRBD1 covers 9 bases. The CDR3 has 15 amino acids. V lost 5 bases to trimming and J lost 1 base; unmatched junction nucleotides: 4. CDR1 and CDR2 from the germline V gene are MNHEY and SVGAGI.

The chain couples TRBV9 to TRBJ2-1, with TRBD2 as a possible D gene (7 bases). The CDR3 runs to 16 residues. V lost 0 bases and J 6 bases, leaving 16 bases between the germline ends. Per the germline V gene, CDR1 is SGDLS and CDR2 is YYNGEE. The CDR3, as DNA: TGTGCCAGCAGCGTAGCTGAACAGGGAGGGTTCAATGAGCAGTTCTTC. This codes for CASSVAEQGGFNEQFF.

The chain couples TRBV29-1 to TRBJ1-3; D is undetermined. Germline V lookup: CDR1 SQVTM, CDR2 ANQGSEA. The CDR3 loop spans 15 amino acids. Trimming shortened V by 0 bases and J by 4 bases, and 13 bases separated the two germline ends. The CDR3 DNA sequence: TGCAGCGTTGAAGATATGACGAGAGCGGGAAACACCATATATTTT. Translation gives CSVEDMTRAGNTIYF.

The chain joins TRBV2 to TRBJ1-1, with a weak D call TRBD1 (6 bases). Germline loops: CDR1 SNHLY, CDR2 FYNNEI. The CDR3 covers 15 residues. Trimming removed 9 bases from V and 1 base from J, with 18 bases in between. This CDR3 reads CASDSGARRNTEAFF. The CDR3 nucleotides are TGTGCCAGTGATTCAGGGGCCCGTCGGAACACTGAAGCTTTCTTT.

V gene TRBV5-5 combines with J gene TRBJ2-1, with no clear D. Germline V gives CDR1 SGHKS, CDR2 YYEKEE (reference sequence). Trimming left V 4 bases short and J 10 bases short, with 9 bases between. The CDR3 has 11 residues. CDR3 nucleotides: TGTGCCAGCAGCCCAGCCAGGGAGCAGTTCTTC. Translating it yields CASSPAREQFF. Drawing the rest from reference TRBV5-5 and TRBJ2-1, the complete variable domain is DAGVTQSPTHLIKTRGQQVTLRCSPISGHKSVSWYQQVLGQGPQFIFQYYEKEERGRGNFPDRFSARQFPNYSSELNVNALLLGDSALYLCASSPAREQFFGPGTRLTVL.

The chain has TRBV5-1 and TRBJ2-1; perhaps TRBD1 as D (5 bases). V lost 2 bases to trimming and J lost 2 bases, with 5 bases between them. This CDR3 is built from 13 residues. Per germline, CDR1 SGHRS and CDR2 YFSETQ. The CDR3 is CASSLGAYNEQFF. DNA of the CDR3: TGCGCCAGCAGCTTAGGGGCCTACAATGAGCAGTTCTTC.